A single sample is the source of the 19 T cell receptor beta chains below, sequenced in a study of T cell responses to AZD1222 COVID-19 vaccine. Libraries were prepared by immunoSEQ multiplex PCR; TCRdb keeps only in-frame clonotypes and omits some of them. This table holds under 150,000 clones, about 90% found once. The material sequenced was peripheral blood, taken 28 days after the second AZD1222 dose. These receptors originate from an adult who received the AZD1222 COVID-19 vaccine.

This sequence joins TRBV15 and TRBJ2-1; 13 bases line up with TRBD2. J was trimmed by 9 bases and V by 4 bases; bases with no gene match: 9. Germline values: CDR1 LNHNV, CDR2 YYDKDF (reference sequence). This CDR3 spans 16 amino acids. CDR3 loop: CATSKPGTSGNAEQFF. The CDR3 DNA reads TGTGCCACCAGCAAGCCCGGGACTAGCGGGAATGCTGAGCAGTTCTTC.

The chain is built from TRBV18 and TRBJ1-1, with a tentative D call TRBD1 (5 bases). CDR3 length: 14 amino acids. Germline CDR1 KGHSH, CDR2 LQKENI. With 9 bases removed from V and 6 bases from J, the gap between germline ends came to 20 bases. This CDR3 reads CASPRGPGVSEAFF. The CDR3 coding sequence is TGTGCCAGTCCACGAGGCCCGGGGGTTTCTGAAGCTTTCTTT.

The V and J genes are TRBV18 and TRBJ1-2; 10 bases match TRBD1. The CDR3 spans 17 residues. In germline, CDR1 is KGHSH, CDR2 LQKENI. V dropped 2 bases and J dropped 4; count of bases not matched to a gene: 10. CDR3 DNA: TGTGCCAGCTCACCAAGGGACAGGGGAGGAATCGTCTATGGCTACACCTTC. Amino acids: CASSPRDRGGIVYGYTF.

V gene TRBV29-1 combines with J gene TRBJ1-2, with D unresolved. This CDR3 has 11 amino acids. V lost 4 bases to trimming and J lost 7 bases, with 10 bases between them. Germline CDR1 is SQVTM and CDR2 is ANQGSEA. CDR3 protein: CSVVSKGGYTF. As DNA, the CDR3 is TGCAGCGTTGTCTCCAAGGGTGGCTACACCTTC.

This clone was recorded once. V usage is TRBV20-1 and J usage is TRBJ2-2, with D uncertain. Trimming cost V 3 bases and J 8 bases, with 7 bases left between them. The CDR3 consists of 11 residues. Germline-derived CDR1 and CDR2 are DFQATT and SNEGSKA (reference sequence). Here the CDR3 DNA reads TGCAGTGCTAGTCAGACAGGGGAGCTGTTTTTT. Residues: CSASQTGELFF.

The chain uses TRBV12-3 or TRBV12-4 and TRBJ1-2, with D unclear. This CDR3 is 13 amino acids long. Trimming removed 3 bases from V and 8 bases from J, with 13 bases in between. The DNA for the CDR3 is TGTGCCAGCAGTTTGGTCATGGACGGAGGCTACACCTTC. Translated: CASSLVMDGGYTF.

This rearrangement joins TRBV4-1 to TRBJ1-1, with TRBD1 matching 8 bases. V was pared by 5 bases and J by 1 base, with 6 bases of the junction left unmatched. This CDR3 is 15 amino acids long. Germline V gene lookup returns CDR1 MGHRA and CDR2 YSYEKL. CDR3 sequence reads: CASSAVRGQNTEAFF. CDR3 sequence (DNA): TGCGCCAGCAGCGCAGTCAGGGGGCAGAACACTGAAGCTTTCTTT.

The chain couples TRBV18 to TRBJ1-1, with no clear D. Germline values: CDR1 KGHSH, CDR2 LQKENI. V lost 2 bases and J 1 base, leaving 11 bases between the germline ends. This CDR3 is built from 15 residues. The CDR3 reads CASSPSHLANTEAFF. CDR3 DNA: TGTGCCAGCTCACCATCTCATTTAGCGAACACTGAAGCTTTCTTT.

The chain recombines TRBV14 with TRBJ1-5; D remains unclear. Trimming took off 4 bases at V and 2 bases at J, with 9 bases between the two ends. The CDR3 has 14 amino acids. The germline CDR1 and CDR2 sequences are SGHDN and FVKESK. CDR3 nucleotide sequence: TGTGCCAGCAGCCGTGCGGGTGGCAATCAGCCCCAGCATTTT. Its protein is CASSRAGGNQPQHF.

The chain carries TRBV19 and TRBJ1-2; tentatively, D is TRBD1 (5 bases). Deletions cut 2 bases from V and 0 bases from J, with 10 bases between. The germline V gene encodes CDR1 LNHDA and CDR2 SQIVND (reference sequence). The CDR3 extends over 15 amino acids. DNA of the CDR3: TGTGCCAGTAGTATATCCCCGGGGGCTAACTATGGCTACACCTTC. Amino acid sequence: CASSISPGANYGYTF.

The chain couples TRBV9 to TRBJ1-1; 9 bases match TRBD1. The CDR3 loop spans 13 amino acids. The germline V gene encodes CDR1 SGDLS and CDR2 YYNGEE. The V gene end was trimmed by 4 bases and the J gene end by 7 bases; junction bases not matched to a gene: 5. The CDR3 DNA sequence: TGTGCCAGCAGCAACACAGGGGGCCTTGAAGCTTTCTTT. This sequence encodes CASSNTGGLEAFF.

The V and J genes are TRBV19 and TRBJ1-2; perhaps TRBD1 as D (5 bases). The germline CDR1 and CDR2 sequences are LNHDA and SQIVND (reference sequence). The CDR3 runs to 15 residues. The V and J ends lost 5 bases and 8 bases respectively, with 21 bases between them. The CDR3 region is CASSSSVQGLGGYTF. In DNA, the CDR3 is TGTGCCAGTAGTTCTTCAGTCCAGGGACTGGGGGGCTACACCTTC.

The chain joins TRBV5-4 to TRBJ2-2, with 12 bases lining up with TRBD2. Germline CDR1 SGHNT, CDR2 YYREEE (reference sequence). This CDR3 comprises 15 residues. The V gene end was trimmed by 5 bases and the J gene end by 4 bases; junction bases not matched to a gene: 3. The DNA of the CDR3 is TGTGCCAGCAGTACGGGACTAGCGGGCACCGGGGAGCTGTTTTTT. Its translation: CASSTGLAGTGELFF.

The chain couples TRBV28 to TRBJ2-1, with 7 bases identical to TRBD1. Per germline, CDR1 MDHEN and CDR2 SYDVKM. Trimming cost V 8 bases and J 2 bases; bases outside gene matches: 9. The CDR3 consists of 15 residues. The CDR3 coding sequence is TGTGCCAGCGGAGCTGAAGGGGGCCCCTACAATGAGCAGTTCTTC. Translating it yields CASGAEGGPYNEQFF.

This sequence joins TRBV30 and TRBJ2-2, with D unresolved. The germline V and J ends were trimmed by 3 bases and 7 bases, with 9 bases remaining between them. CDR3 length equals 12 residues. Germline V gene data show CDR1 as GTSNPN and CDR2 as SVGIG (reference sequence). CDR3: CAWSWTGGELFF. The DNA for the CDR3 is TGTGCCTGGAGCTGGACGGGCGGGGAGCTGTTTTTT.

This rearrangement joins TRBV5-6 to TRBJ1-2; D perhaps matches TRBD1 (5 bases). Trimming took off 5 bases at V and 6 bases at J, with 17 bases between the two ends. The V gene's germline CDR1 is SGHDT and CDR2 YYEEEE. The CDR3 loop spans 14 amino acids. CDR3 loop: CASSGGTRPHGYTF. The CDR3 nucleotides are TGTGCCAGCAGTGGGGGAACCCGACCCCATGGCTACACCTTC.

This chain connects TRBV7-9 to TRBJ1-1, with D perhaps matching TRBD1 (6 bases). Germline V lookup: CDR1 SEHNR, CDR2 FQNEAQ (reference sequence). V was cut by 4 bases and J by 6 bases, with 12 bases left in between. This CDR3 contains 13 residues. In DNA form, the CDR3 reads TGTGCCAGCAGCTCCAGGGGCATCCCTGAAGCTTTCTTT. This sequence encodes CASSSRGIPEAFF.

This clone came up once. The chain recombines TRBV5-4 with TRBJ1-4, with 8 bases fitting TRBD1. In germline, CDR1 is SGHNT, CDR2 YYREEE (reference sequence). This CDR3 region has 16 residues. The V segment lost 4 bases and the J segment 0 bases; nucleotides outside the gene matches: 5. CDR3 region: CASSAGQVATNEKLFF. The CDR3 DNA sequence: TGTGCCAGCAGCGCGGGACAGGTTGCAACTAATGAAAAACTGTTTTTT.

This sequence joins TRBV19 and TRBJ2-2; D possibly matches TRBD1 or TRBD2 (5 bases each). The CDR3 covers 14 residues. V was trimmed by 3 bases and J by 6 bases, leaving 11 bases between them. Germline V CDR1 and CDR2: LNHDA, SQIVND (reference sequence). The CDR3 DNA reads TGTGCCAGTAGTATGGGACCCCAGGCCGGGGAGCTGTTTTTT. It specifies CASSMGPQAGELFF.